This T cell receptor (beta chain) was documented in a study of regulatory T cells in long-lasting Graves disease. Overall study findings and caveats: Persistent disease was characterized by preferential usage of TRBV28, TRBJ1-2 and TRBJ2-5. The number of shared public clonotypes was higher in persistent patients (approximately 2,600) than new patients (around 960).

With iRepertoire HTBI primers and Arm-PCR of CDR3 regions, TCR beta libraries were built. TCRdb used MiXCR to reprocess the multiplex PCR reads, holding one entry per CDR3 protein. The sample yields approximately 350,000 distinct CDR3 sequences, approximately 23% seen once. Time point: persistent/refractory GD, antithyroid drugs over 5 years with positive TRAb. PBMC RNA was the source of the TCR library. Patients all came to the study from an endocrinology department in Xi'an, China. On this clonotype: What it binds is unknown.

The V end was cut by 2 bases, the J end by 0 bases, with 20 bases between. The CDR3 has 18 residues. Germline V gene lookup returns CDR1 MDHEN and CDR2 SYDVKM. The receptor comes from a woman between 40 and 55 years old with Graves disease. V and J are TRBV28 and TRBJ2-7, with D hard to call. Sequences were derived from peripheral blood mononuclear cells (PBMCs), sampled when the disease was refractory, from a patient treated with antithyroid drugs. The CDR3 DNA reads TGTGCCAGCAGTTTAATATTTGGACCTTTTAAGGTCTCCTACGAGCAGTACTTC. Translated: CASSLIFGPFKVSYEQYF.